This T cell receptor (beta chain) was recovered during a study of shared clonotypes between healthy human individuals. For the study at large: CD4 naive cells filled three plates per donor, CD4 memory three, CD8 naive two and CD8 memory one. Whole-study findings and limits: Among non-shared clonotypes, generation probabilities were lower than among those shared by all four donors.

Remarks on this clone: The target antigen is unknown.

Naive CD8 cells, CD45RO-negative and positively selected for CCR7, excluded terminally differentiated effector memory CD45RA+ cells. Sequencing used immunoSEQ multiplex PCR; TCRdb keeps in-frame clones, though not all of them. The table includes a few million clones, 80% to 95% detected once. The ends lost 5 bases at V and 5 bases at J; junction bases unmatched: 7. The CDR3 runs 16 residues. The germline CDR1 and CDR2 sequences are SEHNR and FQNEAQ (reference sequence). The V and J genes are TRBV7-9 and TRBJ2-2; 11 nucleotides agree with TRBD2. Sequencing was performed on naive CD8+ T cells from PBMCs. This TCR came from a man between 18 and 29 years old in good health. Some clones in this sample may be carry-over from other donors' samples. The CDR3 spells CASSPLAGVRTGELFF. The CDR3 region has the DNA TGTGCCAGCAGCCCACTAGCGGGAGTACGGACCGGGGAGCTGTTTTTT.